One TCR beta chain is described in this entry. Survey-level TCR beta sequencing used the immunoSEQ assay. The table came from immunoSEQ multiplex PCR; TCRdb's copy has only in-frame clones and leaves some out. The data show 45,000 to 60,000 clones, approximately 93% seen once. The trim removed 6 bases at V and 0 bases at J, leaving 5 bases unmatched. CDR1 is MNHEY and CDR2 is SVGAGI in the germline V gene. This CDR3 contains 14 residues. This sequence originates from a man aged 40-49 years with rheumatoid arthritis. Sequencing used PBMCs. The chain has TRBV6-5 and TRBJ2-7; 7 positions match TRBD1. CDR3 loop: CASSPTGFSYEQYF. For the CDR3, the DNA is TGTGCCAGCAGCCCGACAGGGTTCTCCTACGAGCAGTACTTC.